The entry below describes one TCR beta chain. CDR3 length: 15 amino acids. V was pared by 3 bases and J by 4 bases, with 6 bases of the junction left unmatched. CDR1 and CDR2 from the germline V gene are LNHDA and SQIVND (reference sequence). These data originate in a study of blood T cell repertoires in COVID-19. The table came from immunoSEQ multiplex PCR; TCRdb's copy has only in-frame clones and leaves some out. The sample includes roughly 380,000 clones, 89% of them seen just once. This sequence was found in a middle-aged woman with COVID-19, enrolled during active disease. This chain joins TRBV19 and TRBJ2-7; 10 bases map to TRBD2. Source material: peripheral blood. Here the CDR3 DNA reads TGTGCCAGTAGTATCCGGACTAGCGGAACTTACGAGCAGTACTTC. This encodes CASSIRTSGTYEQYF.